One TCR beta chain is described in this entry. Its specificity is not known. The data were taken from a study of identifying expanded T cells in peripheral blood. Whole-study findings and limits: Variance in clone template counts between roughly two-week samples significantly increased with total template count across all healthy donors. Over two and four weeks, about 17 and 20 clones changed, versus 1.2 between replicates.

In germline, CDR1 is MGHDK, CDR2 SYGVNS. This CDR3 region has 17 residues. V shed 2 bases, J shed 7 bases, and the junction held 7 bases outside the gene matches. During the collection period, no donor immune events like infections were recorded. Clones were sequenced by immunoSEQ multiplex PCR, and TCRdb holds only the in-frame ones, with some missing. The table records 50,000 to 60,000 clones, around 83% of them present only once. Sequenced: blood. This receptor was identified in a person between 18 and 75 years old in good health. This sequence joins TRBV25-1 and TRBJ2-2; 13 bases match TRBD2. As DNA, the CDR3 is TGTGCCAGCAGTGAAGGACTAGCGGGAGTAAGAGGCGGGGAGCTGTTTTTT. As protein: CASSEGLAGVRGGELFF.